This T cell receptor (beta chain) was recovered during a study of blood T cells in healthy people across ages. Alongside a J-beta primer mix, a sample-barcoded 5' primer served in a second PCR lasting about 6 to 11 cycles. TCRdb ran MiXCR on the 5' RACE reads and lists one entry per CDR3 protein. The sample includes roughly 2 million distinct CDR3 sequences, about 49% seen only once; the top ten take around 2.1%. This clonotype appeared a few times. The CDR3 length is 16 residues. Per germline, CDR1 MNHEY and CDR2 SVGEGT. The sequenced sample was blood. This TCR derives from a woman aged 40 to 49 in good health. The chain carries TRBV6-2 or TRBV6-3 and TRBJ2-3; 8 bases map to TRBD2. CDR3 in DNA: TGTGCGGTAGCGGCTGGTACCGGGAGGGACACAGATACGCAGTATTTT. The encoded protein is CAVAAGTGRDTDTQYF.